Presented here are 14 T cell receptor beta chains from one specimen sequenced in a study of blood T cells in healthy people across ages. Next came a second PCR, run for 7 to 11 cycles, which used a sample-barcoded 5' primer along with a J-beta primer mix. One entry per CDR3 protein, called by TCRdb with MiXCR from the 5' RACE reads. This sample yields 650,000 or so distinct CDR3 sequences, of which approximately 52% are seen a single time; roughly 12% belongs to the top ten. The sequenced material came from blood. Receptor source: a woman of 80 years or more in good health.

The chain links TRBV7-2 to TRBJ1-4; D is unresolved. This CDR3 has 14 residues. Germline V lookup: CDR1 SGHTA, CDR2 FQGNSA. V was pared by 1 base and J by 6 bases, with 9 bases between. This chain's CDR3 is CASSLESSYEKLFF. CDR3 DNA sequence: TGTGCCAGCAGCTTAGAGAGTTCTTATGAAAAACTGTTTTTT.

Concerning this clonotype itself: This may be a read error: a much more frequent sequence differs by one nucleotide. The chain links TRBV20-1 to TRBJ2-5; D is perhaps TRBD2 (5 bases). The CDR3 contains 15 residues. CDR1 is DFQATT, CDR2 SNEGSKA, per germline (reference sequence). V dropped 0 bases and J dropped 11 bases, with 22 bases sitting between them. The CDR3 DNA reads TGCAGTGCTAGAGAGGGGTCTCGGGGTGATTATGAGCAGTACTTC. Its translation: CSAREGSRGDYEQYF.

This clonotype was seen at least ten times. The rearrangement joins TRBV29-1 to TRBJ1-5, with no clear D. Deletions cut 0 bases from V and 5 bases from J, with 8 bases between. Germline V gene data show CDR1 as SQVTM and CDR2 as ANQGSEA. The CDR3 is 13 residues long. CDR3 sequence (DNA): TGCAGCGTTGAAGAACCCGGGGATCAGCCCCAGCATTTT. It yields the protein CSVEEPGDQPQHF.

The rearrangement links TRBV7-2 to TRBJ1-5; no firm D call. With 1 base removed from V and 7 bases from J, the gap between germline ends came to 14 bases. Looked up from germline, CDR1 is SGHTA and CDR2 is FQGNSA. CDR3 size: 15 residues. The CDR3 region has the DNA TGTGCCAGCAGCTTAGAAGTGGCGGGGAACCAGCCCCAGCATTTT. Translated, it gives CASSLEVAGNQPQHF.

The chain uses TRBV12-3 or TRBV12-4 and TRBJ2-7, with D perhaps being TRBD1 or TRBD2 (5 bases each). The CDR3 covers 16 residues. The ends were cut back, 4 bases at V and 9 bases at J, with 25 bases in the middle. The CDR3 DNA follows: TGTGCCAGCAGTTCGCACCCTACGGGACGAGGTGGAGGGCAGTACTTC. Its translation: CASSSHPTGRGGGQYF.

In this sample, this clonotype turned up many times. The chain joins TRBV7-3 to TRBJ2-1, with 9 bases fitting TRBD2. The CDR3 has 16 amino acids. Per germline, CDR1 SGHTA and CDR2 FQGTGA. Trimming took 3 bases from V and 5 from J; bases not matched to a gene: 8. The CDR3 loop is CASSFSAGGYHNEQFF. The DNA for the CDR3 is TGTGCCAGCAGCTTCTCAGCGGGGGGCTACCACAATGAGCAGTTCTTC.

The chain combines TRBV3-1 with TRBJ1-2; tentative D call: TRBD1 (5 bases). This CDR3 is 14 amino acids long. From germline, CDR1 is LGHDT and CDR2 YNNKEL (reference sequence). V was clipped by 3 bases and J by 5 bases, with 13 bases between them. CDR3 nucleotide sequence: TGTGCCAGCAGCCAGCAGGGAGACCTATATGGCTACACCTTC. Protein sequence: CASSQQGDLYGYTF.

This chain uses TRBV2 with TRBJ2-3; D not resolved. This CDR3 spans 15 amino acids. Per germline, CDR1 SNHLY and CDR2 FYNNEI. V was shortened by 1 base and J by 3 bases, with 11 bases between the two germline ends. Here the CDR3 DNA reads TGTGCCAGCAGTGAAGTAGAAGGCCCAACAGATACGCAGTATTTT. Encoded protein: CASSEVEGPTDTQYF.

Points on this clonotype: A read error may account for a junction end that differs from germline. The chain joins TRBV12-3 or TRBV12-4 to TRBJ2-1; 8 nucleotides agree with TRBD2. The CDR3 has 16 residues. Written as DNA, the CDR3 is TGTGCCAGCAGGTCCAGAGCGGGAGCAAGGGAGAATGAGCAGTTATTC. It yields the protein CASRSRAGARENEQLF.

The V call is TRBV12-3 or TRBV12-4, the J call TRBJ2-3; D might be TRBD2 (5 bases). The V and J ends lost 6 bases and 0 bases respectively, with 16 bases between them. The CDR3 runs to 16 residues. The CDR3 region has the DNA TGTGCCAGCAGGGGGAGTTCGACCTCTAGCACAGATACGCAGTATTTT. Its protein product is CASRGSSTSSTDTQYF.

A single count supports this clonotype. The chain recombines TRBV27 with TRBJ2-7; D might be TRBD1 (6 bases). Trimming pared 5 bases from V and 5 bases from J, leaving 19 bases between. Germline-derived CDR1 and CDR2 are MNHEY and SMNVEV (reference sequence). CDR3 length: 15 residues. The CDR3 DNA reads TGTGCCAGCAGTATGGGACAACCCCTCCTGAACGAGCAGTACTTC. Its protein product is CASSMGQPLLNEQYF.

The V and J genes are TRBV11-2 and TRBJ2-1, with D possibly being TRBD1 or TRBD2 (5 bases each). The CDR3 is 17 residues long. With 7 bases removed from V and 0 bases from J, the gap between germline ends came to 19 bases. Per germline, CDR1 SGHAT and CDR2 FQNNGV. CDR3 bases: TGTGCCAGCACCCTACCTGTGGGGGAAAGCTCCTACAATGAGCAGTTCTTC. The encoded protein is CASTLPVGESSYNEQFF.

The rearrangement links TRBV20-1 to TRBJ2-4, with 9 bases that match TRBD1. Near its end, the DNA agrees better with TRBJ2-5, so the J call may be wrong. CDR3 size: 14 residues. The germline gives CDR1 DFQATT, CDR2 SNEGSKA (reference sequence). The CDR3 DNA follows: TGCAGTGCACCCCGGACAGGGGAGTCAGAGACCCAGTACTTC. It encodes CSAPRTGESETQYF.

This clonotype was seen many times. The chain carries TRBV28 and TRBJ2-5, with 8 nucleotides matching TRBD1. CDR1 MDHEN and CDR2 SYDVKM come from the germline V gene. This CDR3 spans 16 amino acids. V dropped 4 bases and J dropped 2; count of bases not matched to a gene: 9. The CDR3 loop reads CASSSTGTGLQETQYF. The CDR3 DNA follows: TGTGCCAGCAGTTCAACCGGGACAGGTTTACAAGAGACCCAGTACTTC.